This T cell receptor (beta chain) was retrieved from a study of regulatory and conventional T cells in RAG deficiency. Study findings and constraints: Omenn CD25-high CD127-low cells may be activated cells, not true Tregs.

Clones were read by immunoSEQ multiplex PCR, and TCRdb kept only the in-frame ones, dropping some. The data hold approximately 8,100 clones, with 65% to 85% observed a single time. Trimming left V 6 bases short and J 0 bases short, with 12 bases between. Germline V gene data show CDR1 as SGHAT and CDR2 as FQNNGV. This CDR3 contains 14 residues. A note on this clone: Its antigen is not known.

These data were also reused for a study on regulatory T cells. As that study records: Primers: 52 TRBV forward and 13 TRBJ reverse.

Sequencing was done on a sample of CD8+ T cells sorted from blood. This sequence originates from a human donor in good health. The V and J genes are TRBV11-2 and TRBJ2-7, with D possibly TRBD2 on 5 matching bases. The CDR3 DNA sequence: TGTGCCAGCAGTCGTTTCGGGGACTCCTACGAGCAGTACTTC. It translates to CASSRFGDSYEQYF.